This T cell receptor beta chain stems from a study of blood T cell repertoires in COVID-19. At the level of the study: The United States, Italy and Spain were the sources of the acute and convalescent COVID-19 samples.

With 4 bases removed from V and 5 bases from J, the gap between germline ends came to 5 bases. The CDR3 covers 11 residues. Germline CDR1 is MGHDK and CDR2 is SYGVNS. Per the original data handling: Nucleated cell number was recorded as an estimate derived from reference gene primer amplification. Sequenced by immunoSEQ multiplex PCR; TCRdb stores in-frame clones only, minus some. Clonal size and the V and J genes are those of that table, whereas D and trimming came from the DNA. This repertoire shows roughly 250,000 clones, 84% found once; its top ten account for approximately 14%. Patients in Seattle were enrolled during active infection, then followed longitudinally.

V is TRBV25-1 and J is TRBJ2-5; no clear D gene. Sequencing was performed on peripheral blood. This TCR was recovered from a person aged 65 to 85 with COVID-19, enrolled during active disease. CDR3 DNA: TGTGCCAGCAGTGCTAGGGAGACCCAGTACTTC. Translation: CASSARETQYF.